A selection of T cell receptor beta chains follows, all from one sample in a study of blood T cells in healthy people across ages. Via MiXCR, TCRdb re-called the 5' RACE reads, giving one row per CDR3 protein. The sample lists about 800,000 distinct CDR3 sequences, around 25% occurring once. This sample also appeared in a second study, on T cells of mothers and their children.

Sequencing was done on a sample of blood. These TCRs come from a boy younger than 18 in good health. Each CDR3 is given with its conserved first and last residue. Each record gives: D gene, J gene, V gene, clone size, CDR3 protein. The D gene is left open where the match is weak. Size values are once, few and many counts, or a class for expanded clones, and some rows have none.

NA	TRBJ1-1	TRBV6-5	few	CASSYSTQAEAFF
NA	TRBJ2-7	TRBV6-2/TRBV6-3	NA	CASSWGHEQYF
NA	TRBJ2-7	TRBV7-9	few	CASSLKGEGSEQYF
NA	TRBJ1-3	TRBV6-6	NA	CASYSSSGNTIYF
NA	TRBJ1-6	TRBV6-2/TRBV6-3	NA	CAGGHRDHSPLHF
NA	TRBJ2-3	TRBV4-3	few	CASSQDRISASIADTQYF
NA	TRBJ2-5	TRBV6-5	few	CASSYSTRGLGETQYF
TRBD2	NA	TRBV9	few	CASSVAAGQETQYF
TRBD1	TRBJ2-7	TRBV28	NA	CASTLGGQGGYEQYF
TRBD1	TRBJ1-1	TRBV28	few	CASSFPGQGAPTIGAFF
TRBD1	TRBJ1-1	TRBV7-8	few	CASSPLTGWTEAFF
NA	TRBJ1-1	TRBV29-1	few	CSVVTALNTEAFF
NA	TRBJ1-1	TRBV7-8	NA	CASSSTGGSSNTEAFF
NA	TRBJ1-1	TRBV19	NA	CASSNTPNTEAFF
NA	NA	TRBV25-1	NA	CASSERFGPGPLVYEQYF
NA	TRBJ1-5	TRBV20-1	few	CSARGGGGVQPQHF
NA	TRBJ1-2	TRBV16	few	CASSQTASLDYTF
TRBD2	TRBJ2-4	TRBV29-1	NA	CSVLQGLAVAKNIQYF
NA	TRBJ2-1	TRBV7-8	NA	CASSLALTSAGLFYNEQFF
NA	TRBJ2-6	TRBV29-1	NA	CSVAESSGANVLTF